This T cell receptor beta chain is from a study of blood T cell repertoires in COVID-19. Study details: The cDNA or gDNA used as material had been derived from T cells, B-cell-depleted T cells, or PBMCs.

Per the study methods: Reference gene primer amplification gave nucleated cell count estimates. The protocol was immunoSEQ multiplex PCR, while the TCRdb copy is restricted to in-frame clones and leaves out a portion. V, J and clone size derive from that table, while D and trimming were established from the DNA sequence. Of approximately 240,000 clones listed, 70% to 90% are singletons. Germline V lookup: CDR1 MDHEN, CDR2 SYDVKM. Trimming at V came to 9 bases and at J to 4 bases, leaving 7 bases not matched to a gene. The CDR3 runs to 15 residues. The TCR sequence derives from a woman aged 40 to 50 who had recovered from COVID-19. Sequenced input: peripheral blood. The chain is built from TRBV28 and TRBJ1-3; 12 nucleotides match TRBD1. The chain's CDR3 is CASRGQGAWGNTIYF. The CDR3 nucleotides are TGTGCCAGTCGGGGACAGGGGGCGTGGGGAAACACCATATATTTT.